This T cell receptor beta chain was identified during a study of T cell responses to AZD1222 COVID-19 vaccine. A word on this clone: Its antigen remains unidentified.

Study-wide results and limits: Vaccine-associated CD4 TCRs spanned spike, dominant at 160-218 and 743-854. Rises in breadth and depth of Spike-specific TCRs came after two AZD1222 doses.

The method was immunoSEQ multiplex PCR; TCRdb's version includes in-frame clones alone and lacks a portion of them. Here the sample spans 150,000 to 200,000 clones, over 70% being singletons. The TCR was taken from an adult in good health. The input for sequencing was peripheral blood, taken on day 0 of MenACWY control vaccination.

In DNA, the CDR3 is TGTGCCAGCAGCTTAGAACCCTTCGTTGGGGCCGGGGAGCTGTTTTTT. It yields the protein CASSLEPFVGAGELFF. This chain links TRBV7-2 with TRBJ2-2; no reliable D call. V lost 1 base and J 6 bases, leaving 15 bases between the germline ends. The CDR3 runs to 16 residues. CDR1 and CDR2 (germline): SGHTA, FQGNSA.